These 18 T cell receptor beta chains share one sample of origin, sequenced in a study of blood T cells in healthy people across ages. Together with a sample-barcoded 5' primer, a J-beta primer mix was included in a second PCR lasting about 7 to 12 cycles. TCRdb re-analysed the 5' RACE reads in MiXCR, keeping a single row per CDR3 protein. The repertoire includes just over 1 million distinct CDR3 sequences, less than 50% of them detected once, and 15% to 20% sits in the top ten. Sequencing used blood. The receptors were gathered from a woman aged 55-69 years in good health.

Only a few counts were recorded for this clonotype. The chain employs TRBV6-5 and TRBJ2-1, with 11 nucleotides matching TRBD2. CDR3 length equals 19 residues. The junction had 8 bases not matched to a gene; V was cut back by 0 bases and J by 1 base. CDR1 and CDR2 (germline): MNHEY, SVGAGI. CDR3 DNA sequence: TGTGCCAGCAGTTACTCGGGGCCGACTAGCGGGATTTCCTACAATGAGCAGTTCTTC. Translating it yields CASSYSGPTSGISYNEQFF.

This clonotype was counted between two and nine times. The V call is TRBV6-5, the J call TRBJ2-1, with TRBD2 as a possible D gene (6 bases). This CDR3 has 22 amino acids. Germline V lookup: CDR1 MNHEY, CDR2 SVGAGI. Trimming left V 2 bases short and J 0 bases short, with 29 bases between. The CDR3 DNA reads TGTGCCAGCAGTTACCCGAGACTAGACCCCATCGAAACTAGGAGCTCCTACAATGAGCAGTTCTTC. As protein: CASSYPRLDPIETRSSYNEQFF.

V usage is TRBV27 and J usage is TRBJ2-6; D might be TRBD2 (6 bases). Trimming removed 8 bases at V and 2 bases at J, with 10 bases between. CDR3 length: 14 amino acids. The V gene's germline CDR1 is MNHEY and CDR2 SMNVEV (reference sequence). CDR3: CASGRGTGANVLTF. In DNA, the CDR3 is TGTGCCAGCGGCCGGGGGACTGGGGCCAACGTCCTGACTTTC.

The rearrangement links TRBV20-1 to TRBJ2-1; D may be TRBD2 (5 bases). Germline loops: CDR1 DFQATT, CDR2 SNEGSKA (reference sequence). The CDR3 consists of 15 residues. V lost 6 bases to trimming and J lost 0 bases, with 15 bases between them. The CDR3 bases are TGCAGTGCCCTAGATGCTAGCAGCTCCTACAATGAGCAGTTCTTC. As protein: CSALDASSSYNEQFF.

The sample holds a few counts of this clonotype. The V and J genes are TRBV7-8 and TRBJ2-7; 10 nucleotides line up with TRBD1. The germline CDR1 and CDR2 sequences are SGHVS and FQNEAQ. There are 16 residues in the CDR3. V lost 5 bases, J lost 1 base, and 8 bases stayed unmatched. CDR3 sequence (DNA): TGTGCCAGCAGCCACACCGGGACAGGGGTTTCCTACGAGCAGTACTTC. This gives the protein CASSHTGTGVSYEQYF.

As DNA, the CDR3 is TGTGCCAGCAGTTACGAGGGTACAAGCTATGGCTACACCTTC. It yields the protein CASSYEGTSYGYTF. The rearrangement uses TRBV6-6 and TRBJ1-2; no firm D call. From germline, CDR1 is MNHNY and CDR2 SVGAGI (reference sequence). The CDR3 runs to 14 residues. V gave up 2 bases and J gave up 4 bases, with 11 bases separating them.

The CDR3 bases are TGTGCCAGCAGTAACCTTCTGGGGTCCTCATACAATGAGCAGTTCTTC. Translated, it gives CASSNLLGSSYNEQFF. This chain joins TRBV6-6 and TRBJ2-1; D unclear. V was shortened by 5 bases and J by 4 bases, with 18 bases between the two germline ends. This CDR3 spans 16 amino acids. Germline loops: CDR1 MNHNY, CDR2 SVGAGI (reference sequence).

The CDR3 bases are TGTGCCAGCAGTCCCCTCGGGACACGAGAAAGCAAGGAGCAGTTCTTC. Its protein is CASSPLGTRESKEQFF. This sequence joins TRBV12-3 or TRBV12-4 and TRBJ2-1; the D gene is possibly TRBD1 (6 bases). V was shortened by 5 bases and J by 10 bases, with 24 bases between the two germline ends. This CDR3 has 16 amino acids.

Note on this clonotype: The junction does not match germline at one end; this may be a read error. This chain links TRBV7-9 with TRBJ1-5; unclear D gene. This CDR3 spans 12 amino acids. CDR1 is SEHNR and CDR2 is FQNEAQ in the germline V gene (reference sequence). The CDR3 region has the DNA TGTGCCAGCAGCTTAGGCCACCAGCCCCGGCATTTT. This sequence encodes CASSLGHQPRHF.

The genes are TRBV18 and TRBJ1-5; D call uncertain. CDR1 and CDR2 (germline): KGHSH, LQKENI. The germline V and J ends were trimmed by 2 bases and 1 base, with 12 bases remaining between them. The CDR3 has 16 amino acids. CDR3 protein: CASSPRADRSNQPQHF. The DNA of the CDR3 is TGTGCCAGCTCACCAAGGGCAGATAGGAGCAATCAGCCCCAGCATTTT.

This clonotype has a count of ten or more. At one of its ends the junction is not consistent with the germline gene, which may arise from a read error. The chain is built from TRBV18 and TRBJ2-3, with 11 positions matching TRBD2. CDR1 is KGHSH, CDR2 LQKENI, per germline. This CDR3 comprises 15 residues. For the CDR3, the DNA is TGCGCCAGCAGCCCAACTAGCGGGAGAACAGATACGCAGTATTTT. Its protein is CASSPTSGRTDTQYF.

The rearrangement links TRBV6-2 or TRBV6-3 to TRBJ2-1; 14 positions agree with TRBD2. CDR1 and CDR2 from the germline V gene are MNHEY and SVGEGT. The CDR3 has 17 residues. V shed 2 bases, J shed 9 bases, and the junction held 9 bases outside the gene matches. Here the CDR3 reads CASSYGTSGRRLGEQFF. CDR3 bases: TGTGCCAGCAGTTACGGGACTAGCGGGAGACGGTTAGGTGAGCAGTTCTTC.

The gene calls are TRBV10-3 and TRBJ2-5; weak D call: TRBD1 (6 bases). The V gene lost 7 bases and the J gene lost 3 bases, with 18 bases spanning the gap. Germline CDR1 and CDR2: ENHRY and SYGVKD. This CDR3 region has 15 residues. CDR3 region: CAITPGQDLEETQYF. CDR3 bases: TGTGCCATCACCCCGGGACAAGACCTTGAAGAGACCCAGTACTTC.

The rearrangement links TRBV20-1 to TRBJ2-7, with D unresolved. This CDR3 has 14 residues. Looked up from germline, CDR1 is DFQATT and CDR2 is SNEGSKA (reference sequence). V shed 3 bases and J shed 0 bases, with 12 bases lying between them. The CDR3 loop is CSASPTAPSYEQYF. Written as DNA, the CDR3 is TGCAGTGCTAGCCCTACGGCTCCCTCCTACGAGCAGTACTTC.

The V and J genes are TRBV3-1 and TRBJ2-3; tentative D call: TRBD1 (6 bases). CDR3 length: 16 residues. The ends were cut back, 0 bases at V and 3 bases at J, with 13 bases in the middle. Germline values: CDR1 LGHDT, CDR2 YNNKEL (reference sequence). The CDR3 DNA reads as TGTGCCAGCAGCCAAGATTTCCACGACAGGACAGATACGCAGTATTTT. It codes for CASSQDFHDRTDTQYF.

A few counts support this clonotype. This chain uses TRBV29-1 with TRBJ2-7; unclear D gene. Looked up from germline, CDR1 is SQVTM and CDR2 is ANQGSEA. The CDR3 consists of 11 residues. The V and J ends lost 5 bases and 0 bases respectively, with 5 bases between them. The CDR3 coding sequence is TGCAGCGTTCGGCTCTCCTACGAGCAGTACTTC. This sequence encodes CSVRLSYEQYF.

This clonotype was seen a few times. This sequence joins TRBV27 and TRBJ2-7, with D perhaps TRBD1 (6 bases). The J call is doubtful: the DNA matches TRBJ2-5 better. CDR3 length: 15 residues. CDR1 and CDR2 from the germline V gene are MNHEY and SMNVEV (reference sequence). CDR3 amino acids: CASSLLGGSAETQYF. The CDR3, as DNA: TGTGCCAGCAGTTTATTAGGGGGATCTGCAGAGACCCAGTACTTC.

CDR3 coding DNA: TGTGCCGGCGGACTAGCGGGAAACAATGAGCAGTTCTTC. The encoded protein is CAGGLAGNNEQFF. The genes are TRBV10-3 and TRBJ2-1; 12 bases are a match to TRBD2. The CDR3 runs to 13 residues. Germline lookup yields CDR1 ENHRY and CDR2 SYGVKD. The V segment lost 11 bases and the J segment 5 bases; nucleotides outside the gene matches: 4.